The 6 T cell receptor beta chains below come from one sample, sequenced in a study of CXCR3-negative and CXCR3-positive naive CD8 T cells. Study-level findings and limits: CXCR3-expressing naive cells carried TRB CDR3s more hydrophobic than those of CXCR3-negative naive cells.

The TRB cDNA libraries were prepared by 5' RACE with UMI labels. TCRdb reanalyzed the 5' RACE reads, giving one entry per CDR3 protein sequence and no DNA. This listing includes about 150,000 distinct CDR3 sequences. For these TCRs, the target antigens are not known. Source material: naive CXCR3+ CD8+ T cells from blood. Subset noted: CD45RO-CCR7+CD27+CD95- naive CD8+ T cells expressing CXCR3 (TNR3+). These receptors originate from a human donor in good health. Some clones in this sample may be carry-over from other donors' samples.

The rearrangement joins TRBV5-5 to TRBJ2-7; TCRdb's D gene call, TRBD1, goes unchecked for lack of DNA. The germline V gene has CDR1 SGHKS and CDR2 YYEKEE (reference sequence). The CDR3 consists of 14 residues. The CDR3 sequence: CASSLQVPIYEQYF.

J is TRBJ1-2 and V is TRBV5-6; TCRdb proposes TRBD1, but this gene call is untestable without DNA. The CDR3 runs 15 residues. The germline CDR1 and CDR2 sequences are SGHDT and YYEEEE. The CDR3 sequence is CASTETGEENYGYTF.

The rearrangement links TRBV11-2 to TRBJ2-7; TCRdb proposes TRBD2, but this gene call is untestable without DNA. Germline loops: CDR1 SGHAT, CDR2 FQNNGV. This CDR3 comprises 13 residues. Here the CDR3 reads CASSLEGQRLGNF.

The rearrangement uses TRBV29-1 and TRBJ2-1; TCRdb gives TRBD2 as the D gene, but with no DNA this cannot be confirmed. CDR3 length: 16 amino acids. CDR1 and CDR2 from the germline V gene are SQVTM and ANQGSEA. CDR3 amino acids: CSVAGLAGSSYNEQFF.

J is TRBJ1-2 and V is TRBV28; lacking DNA, the TRBD1 call made by TCRdb goes unchecked. The CDR3 totals 15 residues. Germline loops: CDR1 MDHEN, CDR2 SYDVKM. The CDR3 here is CASSSGTAYYYGYTF.

The gene calls are TRBV15 and TRBJ2-3. The V gene's germline CDR1 is LNHNV and CDR2 YYDKDF (reference sequence). This CDR3 comprises 14 residues. CDR3 sequence: CATSILWSTDTQYF.